This passage covers 15 T cell receptor beta chains from one sample sequenced in a study of Ad26.COV2.S vaccination and SARS-CoV-2 variants. The treatment here: some 20 received Ad26.COV2.S at low or high dose, single or two shots; five or six received placebo; per-sample allocation not given. Repertoires come from day 63 after the first vaccine or placebo injection. Profiled with immunoSEQ multiplex PCR; TCRdb holds only in-frame clones, not every one. The data contain a few hundred thousand clones, approximately 92% of them singletons. The source material was peripheral blood, sampled in a trial of Ad26.COV2.S vaccine versus placebo. These receptors were collected from a person aged 18 to 65 who received the Ad26.COV2.S COVID-19 vaccine or a placebo.

This rearrangement joins TRBV28 to TRBJ2-2; 11 bases agree with TRBD2. J lost 4 bases, V lost 5 bases, and 9 bases had no gene match. The CDR3 runs 17 residues. The germline V gene has CDR1 MDHEN and CDR2 SYDVKM. The CDR3 region has the DNA TGTGCCAGCAGTCCCCGGCGACTAGCGGGATCCACCGGGGAGCTGTTTTTT. Residues: CASSPRRLAGSTGELFF.

The chain employs TRBV5-5 and TRBJ2-5; D may be TRBD1 (5 bases). V lost 4 bases and J 5 bases, leaving 12 bases between the germline ends. Germline V CDR1 and CDR2: SGHKS, YYEKEE (reference sequence). The CDR3 consists of 13 residues. This chain's CDR3 is CASSRRQTETQYF. The CDR3 region has the DNA TGTGCCAGCAGCCGTAGACAGACTGAGACCCAGTACTTC. Filled out from reference TRBV5-5 and TRBJ2-5, the complete variable domain reads DAGVTQSPTHLIKTRGQQVTLRCSPISGHKSVSWYQQVLGQGPQFIFQYYEKEERGRGNFPDRFSARQFPNYSSELNVNALLLGDSALYLCASSRRQTETQYFGPGTRLLVL.

The V call is TRBV5-1, the J call TRBJ2-5; perhaps TRBD2 as D (5 bases). The CDR3 runs 14 residues. Trimming took off 5 bases at V and 2 bases at J, with 13 bases between the two ends. CDR1 and CDR2 (germline): SGHRS, YFSETQ. The CDR3 protein is CASRTGTLQETQYF. The DNA for the CDR3 is TGCGCCAGCAGAACGGGAACCCTACAAGAGACCCAGTACTTC. The full variable domain, with the rest looked up from reference TRBV5-1 and TRBJ2-5, is KAGVTQTPRYLIKTRGQQVTLSCSPISGHRSVSWYQQTPGQGLQFLFEYFSETQRNKGNFPGRFSGRQFSNSRSEMNVSTLELGDSALYLCASRTGTLQETQYFGPGTRLLVL.

This chain connects TRBV4-2 to TRBJ2-1; D tentatively reads TRBD1 or TRBD2 (5 bases each). Germline CDR1 reads LGHNA; CDR2 reads YNFKEQ. Deletions cut 5 bases from V and 0 bases from J, with 11 bases between. This CDR3 is 15 amino acids long. This chain's CDR3 is CASSRDGRSYNEQFF. The CDR3 coding sequence is TGTGCCAGCAGCAGGGACGGTCGCTCCTACAATGAGCAGTTCTTC.

The rearrangement uses TRBV6-5 and TRBJ2-3, with D possibly matching TRBD1 (5 bases). CDR3 length: 12 amino acids. Trimming left V 6 bases short and J 4 bases short, with 8 bases between. Germline loops: CDR1 MNHEY, CDR2 SVGAGI. The CDR3 coding sequence is TGTGCCAGCAGCAGGACATCAGATACGCAGTATTTT. Protein sequence: CASSRTSDTQYF.

The J gene is TRBJ2-1, the V gene TRBV11-3; TRBD2 agrees at 9 bases. This CDR3 spans 15 amino acids. Germline-derived CDR1 and CDR2 are SGHNT and YENEEA. V lost 2 bases and J lost 9; bases outside the gene matches: 8. CDR3 protein: CASSLRSSGSGEQFF. As DNA, the CDR3 is TGTGCCAGCAGCTTACGGAGTAGCGGGAGTGGTGAGCAGTTCTTC.

This clone was detected once. The CDR3 region has the DNA TGTGCCAGCAGTTTATTTGGGAGGGCTAGCAATCAGCCCCAGCATTTT. The encoded protein is CASSLFGRASNQPQHF. The V and J genes are TRBV28 and TRBJ1-5; D unclear. Trimming took off 1 base at V and 0 bases at J, with 10 bases between the two ends. Per the germline V gene, CDR1 is MDHEN and CDR2 is SYDVKM. The CDR3 runs 16 residues.

The V and J genes are TRBV7-3 and TRBJ2-2; 7 bases are a match to TRBD2. The germline V gene encodes CDR1 SGHTA and CDR2 FQGTGA. With V trimmed by 5 bases and J by 7 bases, 4 bases remained unmatched. The CDR3 totals 13 residues. The CDR3 DNA follows: TGTGCCAGCAGCGCGACTAGCCTCGGGGAGCTGTTTTTT. Its protein is CASSATSLGELFF.

The rearrangement joins TRBV4-3 to TRBJ2-1; D is unclear. This CDR3 has 16 residues. Germline V CDR1 and CDR2: LGHNA, YSLEER. Trimming removed 5 bases from V and 0 bases from J, with 14 bases in between. The CDR3 loop reads CASSSLGQRSYNEQFF. The CDR3 nucleotides are TGCGCCAGCAGCTCCCTGGGCCAGCGCTCCTACAATGAGCAGTTCTTC.

The V and J genes are TRBV25-1 and TRBJ2-1, with 7 bases matching TRBD2. The germline gives CDR1 MGHDK, CDR2 SYGVNS. The CDR3 is 15 amino acids. J was trimmed by 3 bases and V by 3 bases; bases with no gene match: 5. Here the CDR3 DNA reads TGTGCCAGCAGTGAGGGAGGGAGAGTCTACAATGAGCAGTTCTTC. This translates into CASSEGGRVYNEQFF.

CDR3 loop: CATSEGPNTEAFF. DNA for the CDR3: TGTGCCACCTCAGAGGGACCGAACACTGAAGCTTTCTTT. V usage is TRBV19 and J usage is TRBJ1-1; perhaps TRBD1 as D (5 bases). This CDR3 contains 13 residues. Trimming stripped 10 bases from V and 1 base from J, with 13 bases between. The germline V gene has CDR1 LNHDA and CDR2 SQIVND (reference sequence).

J is TRBJ2-1 and V is TRBV7-9; TRBD2 matches at 10 bases. After removal of 2 bases from V and 10 bases from J, the junction contained 5 bases not matched to a gene. CDR1 is SEHNR and CDR2 is FQNEAQ in the germline V gene (reference sequence). The CDR3 consists of 14 residues. DNA of the CDR3: TGTGCCAGCAGCTTAAGCGGGAGGGCCCGGGAGCAGTTCTTC. It translates to CASSLSGRAREQFF.

The V gene is TRBV20-1, the J gene TRBJ2-7; D gene ambiguous. This CDR3 contains 13 residues. CDR1 DFQATT and CDR2 SNEGSKA come from the germline V gene (reference sequence). Trimming left V 3 bases short and J 2 bases short, with 11 bases between. The CDR3 is CSASKPETYEQYF. DNA of the CDR3: TGCAGTGCTAGTAAGCCGGAAACCTACGAGCAGTACTTC.

The genes are TRBV15 and TRBJ2-7, with unresolved D. The CDR3 sequence is 13 residues long. V shed 5 bases and J shed 7 bases, with 15 bases lying between them. Germline-derived CDR1 and CDR2 are LNHNV and YYDKDF (reference sequence). The CDR3 region has the DNA TGTGCCACCAGCCCAACGGGTCTGGGAGAGCAGTACTTC. This sequence encodes CATSPTGLGEQYF.

The chain is built from TRBV24-1 and TRBJ2-7, with 8 positions matching TRBD1. CDR3 size: 15 residues. Losses at the gene ends were 3 bases for V and 6 bases for J; bases not matched to a gene: 9. Looked up from germline, CDR1 is KGHDR and CDR2 is SFDVKD. The CDR3 DNA reads TGTGCCACCAGTGATCCCGGACAGGGCGCGGGCGAGCAGTACTTC. Protein product: CATSDPGQGAGEQYF.